Included here is one T cell receptor beta chain sequence, with context. Which antigen it targets is not known. No much larger clone exists at a distance of one base, and base qualities are not known. Sequencing was carried out with an Illumina NovaSeq 6000. TCRalpha and TCRbeta cDNA libraries were built by 5'RACE with constant-segment primers, adding sample barcodes and unique molecular identifiers. Trizol reagent was used to extract RNA from every sample. Amplification of the libraries took two PCR steps, and the second step added a second sample barcode plus Illumina TruSeq adapters. The libraries were sequenced on an Illumina NovaSeq using 2 x 150 bp paired-end reads. For the original study's pipeline: Demultiplexing of reads and collapsing into UMI-guided consensus sequences were performed with migec v1.2.7. Using mixcr v2.1.11, the UMI consensuses were aligned to TRA and TRB V and J templates and assembled into clonotypes. A clonotype was counted as expanded or contracted only if both edgeR and NoisET called the change significant, with noise models trained on biological replicates. For edgeR calls, a false discovery rate-adjusted p below 0.01 and a log2 fold-change threshold of 1 were applied. PCA with hierarchical clustering of max-normalized trajectories of the 1000 most abundant clonotypes was used as exploratory dynamics analysis. The CD4 or CD8 phenotype of responding clones was assigned using the separately sequenced CD4+ and CD8+ repertoires. TCRdb reran the public reads through fastp at Q25 and MiXCR, keeping productive beta chains. One record per CDR3 amino acid sequence lists the most common genes and DNA. The V and J calls come from TCRdb's annotation, not from the publication. Recorded for this sample are hundreds of thousands of distinct CDR3 sequences; under 25% of them occurred a single time. The ten top clones hold 21% of the sample.

The sample originates from a study of T-cell memory formation after mild COVID-19 (dated by TCRdb to about 2021). Describing the broader study: TCR sequence clusters from the two donors were found to be largely donor specific. The cohort comprised two young, previously healthy adult volunteers, one female and one male. In two donors, T-cell clones that expanded and contracted after mild COVID-19 were tracked by sequencing TCRalpha and TCRbeta repertoires over time. On the study overall, not on this receptor specifically: Contracting CD4+ clones were located mainly in the CM and EM memory subsets, whereas CD8+ clones were found to be enriched in EMRA. Clones that contracted from day 15 to 85 showed balanced CD4/CD8 phenotypes, whereas a second wave of clones that expanded from day 15 to 37 leaned towards CD4+. Some responding clones were detected in pre-infection memory, suggesting pre-existing cross-reactive memory T cells joined the SARS-CoV-2 response. SARS-CoV-2 specificity was not confirmed for the second-wave clones peaking on day 37. Only a couple of mild cases were covered in the study, and larger cohorts including severe cases with pre-infection samples were considered necessary.

Per the germline V gene (reference sequence), SEHNR is the CDR1 and FQNEAQ is the CDR2. Unmatched junction bases come to 8, with V trimmed by 3 bases and J by 4 bases. There are 16 amino acids in the CDR3, from cysteine to phenylalanine inclusive. Just the 48-base CDR3 DNA is kept, in frame starting at base 1. Ficoll-Paque density gradient centrifugation was used to isolate PBMCs. The TCR was taken from a man between 18 and 35 years old who had mild COVID-19 (a few samples of this study predate the infection). The sample titles of this study are shuffled in the database, so cell type and time point are left out; the donor was told from shared clones. The material sequenced was PBMCs or a T cell subset sorted from them (not recorded which). The chain links TRBV7-9 with TRBJ1-1; the central 10 bases match TRBD1. This receptor has the CDR3 CASSFLWTGGTTEAFF. The DNA is TGTGCCAGCAGCTTCTTATGGACAGGGGGAACCACTGAAGCTTTCTTT.